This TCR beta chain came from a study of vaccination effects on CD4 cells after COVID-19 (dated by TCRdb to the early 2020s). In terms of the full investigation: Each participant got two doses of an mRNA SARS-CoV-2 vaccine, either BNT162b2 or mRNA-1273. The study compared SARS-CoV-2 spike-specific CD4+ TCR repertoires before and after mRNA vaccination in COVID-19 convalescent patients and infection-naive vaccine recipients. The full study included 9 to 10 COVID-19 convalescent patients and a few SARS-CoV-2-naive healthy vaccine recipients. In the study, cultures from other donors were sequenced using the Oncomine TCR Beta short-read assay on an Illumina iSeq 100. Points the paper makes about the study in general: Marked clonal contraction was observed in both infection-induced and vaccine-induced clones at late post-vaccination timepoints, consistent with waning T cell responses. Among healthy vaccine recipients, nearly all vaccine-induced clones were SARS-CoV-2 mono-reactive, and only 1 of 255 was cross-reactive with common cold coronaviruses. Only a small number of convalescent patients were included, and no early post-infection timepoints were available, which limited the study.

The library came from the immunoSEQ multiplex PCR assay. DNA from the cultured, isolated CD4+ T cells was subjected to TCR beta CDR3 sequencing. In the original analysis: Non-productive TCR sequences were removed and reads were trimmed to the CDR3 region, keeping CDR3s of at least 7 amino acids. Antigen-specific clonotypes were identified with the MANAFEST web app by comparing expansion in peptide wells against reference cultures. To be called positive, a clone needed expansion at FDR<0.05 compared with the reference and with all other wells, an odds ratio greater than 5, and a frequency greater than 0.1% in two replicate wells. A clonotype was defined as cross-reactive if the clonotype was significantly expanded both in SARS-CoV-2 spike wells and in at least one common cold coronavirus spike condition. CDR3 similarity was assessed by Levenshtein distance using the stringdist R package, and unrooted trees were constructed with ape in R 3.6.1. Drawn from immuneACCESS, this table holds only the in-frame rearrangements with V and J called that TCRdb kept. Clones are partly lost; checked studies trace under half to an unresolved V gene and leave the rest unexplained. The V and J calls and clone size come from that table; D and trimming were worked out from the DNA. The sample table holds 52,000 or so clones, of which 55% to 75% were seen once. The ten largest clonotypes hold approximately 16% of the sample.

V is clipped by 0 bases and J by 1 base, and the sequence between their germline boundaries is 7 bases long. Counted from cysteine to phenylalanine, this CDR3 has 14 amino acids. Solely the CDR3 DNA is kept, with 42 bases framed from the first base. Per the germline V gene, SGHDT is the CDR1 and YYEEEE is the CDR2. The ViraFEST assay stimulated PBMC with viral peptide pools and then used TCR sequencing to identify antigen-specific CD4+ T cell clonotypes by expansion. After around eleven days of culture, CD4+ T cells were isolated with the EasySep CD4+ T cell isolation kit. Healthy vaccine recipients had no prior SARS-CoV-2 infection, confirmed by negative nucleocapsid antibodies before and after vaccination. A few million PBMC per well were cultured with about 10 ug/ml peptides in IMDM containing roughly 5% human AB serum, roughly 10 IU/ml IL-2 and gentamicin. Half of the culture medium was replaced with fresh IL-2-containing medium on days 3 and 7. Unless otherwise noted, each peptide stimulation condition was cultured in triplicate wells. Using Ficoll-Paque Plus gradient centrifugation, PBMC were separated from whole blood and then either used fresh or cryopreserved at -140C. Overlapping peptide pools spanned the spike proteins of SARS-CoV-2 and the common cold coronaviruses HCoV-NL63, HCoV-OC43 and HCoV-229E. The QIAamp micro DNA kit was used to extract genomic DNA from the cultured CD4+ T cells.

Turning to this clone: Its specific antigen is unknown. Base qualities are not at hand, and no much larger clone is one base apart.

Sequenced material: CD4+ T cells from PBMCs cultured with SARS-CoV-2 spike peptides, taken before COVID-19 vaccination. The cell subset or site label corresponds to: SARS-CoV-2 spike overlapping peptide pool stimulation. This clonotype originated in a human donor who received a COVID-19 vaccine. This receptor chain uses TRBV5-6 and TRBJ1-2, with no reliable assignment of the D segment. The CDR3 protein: CASSLGQLNYGYTF. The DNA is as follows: TGTGCCAGCAGCTTGGGCCAGCTTAACTATGGCTACACCTTC. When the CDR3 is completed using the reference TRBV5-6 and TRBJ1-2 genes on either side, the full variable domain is DAGVTQSPTHLIKTRGQQVTLRCSPKSGHDTVSWYQQALGQGPQFIFQYYEEEERQRGNFPDRFSGHQFPNYSSELNVNALLLGDSALYLCASSLGQLNYGYTFGSGTRLTVV.